This T cell receptor beta chain is from a study of T cells in Graves' hyperthyroidism and ophthalmopathy. With 0 bases clipped from V and 4 bases from J, the junction kept 4 bases outside the gene matches. This CDR3 has 15 residues. This clonotype was found many times. Regions amplified from RNA transcripts were the TCR beta CDR3 regions. A first-round RT-PCR of the TCR CDR3 used the HTBI primer set. Each CDR3 protein is one row after TCRdb ran MiXCR on the multiplex PCR reads. This sample has approximately 600,000 distinct CDR3 sequences, with less than 25% found just once. The sequence came from a man aged 25 to 40 with Graves' ophthalmopathy. The sequencing input was blood. The rearrangement links TRBV12-3 or TRBV12-4 to TRBJ2-7; the match to TRBD1 covers 9 bases. This CDR3 reads CASSLAGTGRYEQYF. The CDR3 DNA follows: TGTGCCAGCAGTTTAGCCGGGACAGGGCGATACGAGCAGTACTTC.